This section outlines one T cell receptor (beta chain) sequence together with its context. What this receptor recognizes is not known. Base qualities are not recorded, but no much larger clone differs from it by a single base. Taken from the germline V gene, the CDR1 and CDR2 loops are KGHSH and LQKENI. The CDR3 runs 15 amino acids, cysteine and phenylalanine included. CDR3 DNA only is kept here, 45 bases in frame from base 1. The V end gives up 3 bases and the J end 4 bases, leaving 5 bases in the junction not matched to a gene. This sample is part of a study of cytomegalovirus exposure and HLA in healthy donors (dated by TCRdb to about 2017). About the study as a whole: In an earlier analysis of around 540 of the donors, 276 Gb of sequence data and 117 million unique TCR beta sequences from about 179 million T cells were reported. An early release that covered fewer than 800 HLA-typed donors contained about 300 gigabases of sequencing data and roughly 84 million unique TCR sequences. Of the 300 to 450 genotyped donors, about 80% fell in the genetic ancestry cluster associated with self-reported Caucasian donors. The study aimed to test whether cataloging public T cell receptors could reveal signatures of past pathogen exposure. The study used immunosequencing to profile the T cell repertoires of about 670 subjects and linked those repertoires to cytomegalovirus serostatus. In addition to the first cohort of 666 subjects, a separate validation cohort of 100 to 150 different subjects was used. To predict cytomegalovirus infection status, the study brought together high-throughput TCR immunosequencing, statistical association of individual TCRs with disease status, and machine learning. In a later analysis, previously published TCR beta repertoires from about 640 donors were re-analyzed and high-resolution HLA genotyping was added so that TCR occurrence patterns could be studied. In the later analysis, no new phenotypic data were used to find candidate immune exposures; instead, reliance was placed on TCR beta sequences and their occurrence across donors. To decide whether each TCR beta V gene segment behaved as functional or pseudogenic, an earlier analysis of nearly 600 of the donors relied on high-throughput TCR beta sequencing. Donor age, sex, ethnicity and CMV serostatus were compiled together with the repertoire data. A later genetic analysis took genome-wide SNP genotypes for about 65% of the roughly 670 donors and used that subset as a discovery cohort. Every discovery cohort repertoire had been produced on one sequencing platform. Class I and class II HLA loci were covered by the typing at four-digit resolution. The number of donors typed differed by locus, with 629-630 for A, B, C, DRB1 and DQB1, around 560 for DQA1, approximately 580 for DPA1, and about 450 for DPB1. Roughly five DR-DQ haplotypes were handled as single units for association and clustering because linkage in the cohort was strong. On average, roughly 250,000 unique TCR beta nucleotide sequences were sequenced per donor among a few hundred genotyped donors of the cohort, with 15% to 20% of those sequences being non-productive. Paper-wide results and their limitations: Only TCR beta chains were sequenced in this cohort, and the absence of alpha or paired-chain data limited detectable features. At a false discovery rate of 0.05, a later analysis linked approximately 18,000 TCR beta sequences to specific HLA alleles. In vitro tests confirmed that a few of the cytomegalovirus-associated TCR beta chains recognize cytomegalovirus antigens. According to a later analysis, TCR association rates differed among HLA loci, with DRB1 alleles showing the most associated TCRs and HLA-C alleles showing the fewest. A further reported finding was that TCR beta sequences accurately predicted the HLA-A and HLA-B alleles for most subjects in the first cohort. According to a later genetic analysis, donors in an Asian-associated ancestry cluster had fewer N-insertions in productive TCRs than the approximately 670-donor mean. Several of the top co-occurrence clusters appeared to be linked to parvovirus B19, influenza, CMV and Epstein-Barr virus, according to a later analysis. A later analysis found that HLA-associated TCR beta chains were more clonally expanded and had lower generation probabilities than equally common non-associated chains. The classifier was reported to diagnose cytomegalovirus status with high specificity and sensitivity in both the original cohort and the validation cohort. Some IMGT-functional V segments, including TRBV6-2 and TRBV6-3, could not be told apart with the 87-base-pair reads, so those segments were excluded. A later analysis found that most CMV-associated TCR beta chains appeared HLA-restricted, with HLA associations seemingly driven largely by CMV exposure. Because HLA typing was unavailable for some donors at each locus, only the typed subset was used in association tests. Roughly uniform sequencing depth across donors was assumed in presence/absence analyses, although this assumption may not hold. A later genetic analysis associated a missense DCLRE1C variant with V-gene and J-gene trimming of TCR beta chains, and an independent cohort replicated the association. A cluster of highly shared sequence variants was judged likely to represent a technical artifact of the sequencing pipeline. CMV serostatus was the only immune exposure information available for the cohort. Across donors, most TCR sequences were observed very rarely, whereas some public TCRs were present in many individuals. Because counts were too low, about 15 rarely observed V segments, including chromosome 9 orphons, were left out of the earlier analysis of roughly 600 of the donors. According to the authors, the approach could potentially be generalized to other disease states and immunological phenotypes. A total of 150 or so TCR beta chains were listed by the study as associated with cytomegalovirus. In an earlier analysis of some 540 of the donors, most TCR beta V segments appeared in productive rearrangements about 87% or about 30% of the time, broadly matching IMGT annotations. Assigning TCR associations to individual alleles was difficult when HLA alleles, especially DR and DQ, strongly co-occurred. Linkage disequilibrium might explain the correlated functional status among segregating V segments, but an unknown experimental factor could not be excluded.

Library method: the immunoSEQ multiplex PCR assay. A mixture of 60 forward primers for TCR Vbeta segments and 13 reverse primers for TCR Jbeta segments was used in the multiplex PCR. The CDR3 region of rearranged TCR beta genes was amplified from genomic DNA by a multiplex PCR assay. On the Illumina HiSeq System, the amplified TCR beta libraries were sequenced as 87-base-pair reads. The paper's processing steps were these. A later analysis counted 65 million to 90 million unique TCR beta chains across the 650 to 800 repertoires, and roughly 10 million of these chains were shared by at least two donors. To remove PCR and sequencing errors, raw reads were error-corrected and collapsed into unique sequences using a nearest-neighbor algorithm that merged closely related sequences. CDR3 sequences were aligned to IMGT reference sequences to assign V, D and J gene segments. For a sequence to be retained, a match of at least six nucleotides was required to both a V gene segment and a J gene segment. A rearrangement was called productive if the CDR3 had no stop codons and remained in frame with V and J, and every other rearrangement was called non-productive. Following IMGT convention, CDR3 was defined as the stretch from the second conserved V-encoded cysteine up to the conserved J-encoded phenylalanine. In an earlier analysis of more than 550 of the donors, sequences lacking an unambiguous match to a single V gene segment were excluded. An earlier analysis of 587 of the donors classified V segments as functional when productive rearrangements were above 56.7% and as segregating when the standard deviation between donors was above 5%. A statistical classification framework was built to diagnose cytomegalovirus status from the catalog of TCR beta chain sequences. A later analysis assigned V and J genes by comparing TCR nucleotide sequences with IMGT/GENE-DB human TR gene sequences. A later analysis assigned CDR3 sequences and most-parsimonious VDJ recombination scenarios with the TCRdist pipeline. In a later analysis, each TCR beta chain was defined by its CDR3 amino acid sequence together with its V-gene family, and reads lacking a unique V-gene family were excluded. In a later analysis, 450 to 600 highly shared, low-generation-probability nucleotide sequences were removed to address suspected cross-contamination and a sequencing artifact. In a later analysis, a clonal expansion index for each public chain was calculated from normalized within-repertoire ranks of inferred template counts. In a later analysis, generation probabilities were computed using a VDJ recombination model fitted to out-of-frame rearrangements, and the results were checked against IGoR. In a later analysis, TCR-TCR, TCR-HLA and TCR-CMV co-occurrence was scored with hypergeometric tests, and a repertoire-size bias correction was applied to TCR pairs. A later analysis estimated false discovery rates by permuting HLA or CMV assignments 20 times. In a later analysis, co-occurring TCRs were grouped using DBSCAN, and TCRdist sequence similarity was added for clustering within HLA-allele-positive subsets. Co-occurrence clustering excluded repertoires with fewer than 30,000 or more than 120,000 public chains, plus five with anomalous nucleotide sharing. This immuneACCESS table, as held by TCRdb, lists in-frame sequences with V and J called but not all clones. Of the missing ones, under half trace to an unresolved V gene in checked studies; the others have no known cause. V and J calls and clone size are given by that table; D and trimming were obtained from the DNA. This sample comprises around 30,000 clones, around 40% of them detected only once. The ten largest clones add up to approximately 2% of the sample.

The cohort consisted of approximately 690 healthy bone marrow donors. At the time of sampling, all cohort members were nominally healthy, though unrecorded immune exposures were likely present. The donor tested CMV seronegative and was one of the 352 seronegative cohort members. A peripheral blood sample was collected from each donor, and TCR beta sequencing was performed on peripheral blood mononuclear cells. The Qiagen DNeasy Blood Extraction Kit was used to extract genomic DNA from the blood cell samples. The sequence is built from TRBV18 and TRBJ1-5, and TRBD1 matches 8 of the central bases. The clonotype comes from a woman aged 45-59 years in good health and CMV-seronegative. Sequenced input: PBMCs. The DNA reads TGTGCCAGCTCACCCCCCGGGACAGGAAATCAGCCCCAGCATTTT. Translated, this is CASSPPGTGNQPQHF. The reference TRBV18 and TRBJ1-5 proteins fill in what lies around the CDR3, so the full variable domain reads NAGVMQNPRHLVRRRGQEARLRCSPMKGHSHVYWYRQLPEEGLKFMVYLQKENIIDESGMPKERFSAEFPKEGPSILRIQQVVRGDSAAYFCASSPPGTGNQPQHFGDGTRLSIL.